Each of the 23 T cell receptor beta chains below was sequenced from the same sample in a study of shared clonotypes between healthy human individuals. Some clones are missing from TCRdb's copy, which holds only in-frame ones; the method was immunoSEQ multiplex PCR. The sample has 980,000 or so clones, around three quarters seen once; the top ten hold approximately 1.5%. The sequenced sample was memory CD4+ T cells sorted from blood. Subset reported: CD45RA-negative fraction. The receptors derive from a man aged 18-30 years in good health.

This clone was detected a few times. Other DNA sequences in this sample translate to the same CDR3. The chain employs TRBV5-1 and TRBJ2-5, with TRBD1 matching over 7 bases. The V gene end was trimmed by 5 bases and the J gene end by 3 bases; junction bases not matched to a gene: 1. Germline loops: CDR1 SGHRS, CDR2 YFSETQ. CDR3 length: 12 amino acids. The CDR3 DNA is TGCGCCAGCAGAACAGGGGAAGAGACCCAGTACTTC. It codes for CASRTGEETQYF.

The CDR3 region is CASSLYSGEQFF. The CDR3 bases are TGTGCCAGCAGCTTATATAGCGGGGAGCAGTTCTTC. The chain is built from TRBV7-2 and TRBJ2-1; 7 bases line up with TRBD2. The CDR3 contains 12 residues. Trimming cost V 2 bases and J 10 bases; bases outside gene matches: 2. In germline, CDR1 is SGHTA, CDR2 FQGNSA. The variable domain in full, with the rest retrieved from reference TRBV7-2 and TRBJ2-1, is GAGVSQSPSNKVTEKGKDVELRCDPISGHTALYWYRQSLGQGLEFLIYFQGNSAPDKSGLPSDRFSAERTGGSVSTLTIQRTQQEDSAVYLCASSLYSGEQFFGPGTRLTVL.

The chain links TRBV2 to TRBJ2-3; TRBD2 agrees at 7 bases. CDR1 is SNHLY, CDR2 FYNNEI, per germline. This CDR3 has 17 residues. V was pared by 6 bases and J by 1 base, with 13 bases of the junction left unmatched. CDR3 loop: CASRSNLPSGGTDTQYF. Here the CDR3 DNA reads TGTGCCAGCAGGAGTAACCTTCCGAGCGGGGGCACAGATACGCAGTATTTT.

The chain is built from TRBV10-1 and TRBJ1-1; tentative D call: TRBD1 (6 bases). V was clipped by 7 bases and J by 1 base, with 13 bases between them. CDR1 is WNHNN, CDR2 SYGVQD, per germline (reference sequence). The CDR3 loop spans 14 amino acids. The CDR3 DNA reads as TGCGCCAGCATAAGTCAGGGGAGGAACACTGAAGCTTTCTTT. Protein product: CASISQGRNTEAFF.

This clone was seen a few times. The chain carries TRBV7-8 and TRBJ2-2; D is undetermined. The CDR3 runs 16 residues. Per germline, CDR1 SGHVS and CDR2 FQNEAQ. Trimming stripped 5 bases from V and 2 bases from J, with 15 bases between. DNA of the CDR3: TGTGCCAGCAGCACCGGAGCCCGCAGAAACACCGGGGAGCTGTTTTTT. It yields the protein CASSTGARRNTGELFF.

The genes are TRBV30 and TRBJ2-1; 7 bases are shared with TRBD2. This CDR3 spans 13 amino acids. CDR1 GTSNPN and CDR2 SVGIG come from the germline V gene (reference sequence). V was pared by 2 bases and J by 8 bases, with 6 bases of the junction left unmatched. The CDR3, as DNA: TGTGCCTGGAGTATCAGACGGGGGGATGAGCAGTTCTTC. Protein sequence: CAWSIRRGDEQFF.

The V and J genes are TRBV5-1 and TRBJ2-7, with 11 bases aligning to TRBD1. V shed 1 base, J shed 2 bases, and the junction held 8 bases outside the gene matches. Germline CDR1 is SGHRS and CDR2 is YFSETQ. This CDR3 contains 17 residues. The CDR3 sequence: CASSLIFPGQGAYEQYF. CDR3 in DNA: TGCGCCAGCAGCTTGATCTTTCCGGGACAGGGGGCCTACGAGCAGTACTTC.

Turning to this clone: The sample contains more than one DNA sequence encoding this CDR3. This chain uses TRBV7-2 with TRBJ2-1, with a possible D match to TRBD2 (5 bases). Germline V gene sequence: CDR1 SGHTA, CDR2 FQGNSA. Trimming shortened V by 5 bases and J by 5 bases, and 13 bases separated the two germline ends. This CDR3 comprises 14 residues. The CDR3 DNA is TGTGCCAGCAGCCTGGGAGCCGCTAACAATGAGCAGTTCTTC. Residues: CASSLGAANNEQFF.

With regard to this clone: This CDR3 is also generated by other DNA sequences in the sample. The chain employs TRBV5-1 and TRBJ2-1; TRBD2 matches 11 bases. This CDR3 is built from 16 residues. Germline assignment: CDR1 SGHRS and CDR2 YFSETQ. The trim removed 2 bases at V and 1 base at J, leaving 2 bases unmatched. DNA of the CDR3: TGCGCCAGCAGCTTAACTAGCGGGGGATCCTACAATGAGCAGTTCTTC. Translating gives CASSLTSGGSYNEQFF. Based on the CDR3 plus reference TRBV5-1 and TRBJ2-1, the full variable domain is KAGVTQTPRYLIKTRGQQVTLSCSPISGHRSVSWYQQTPGQGLQFLFEYFSETQRNKGNFPGRFSGRQFSNSRSEMNVSTLELGDSALYLCASSLTSGGSYNEQFFGPGTRLTVL.

V and J are TRBV5-6 and TRBJ1-1, with D possibly matching TRBD1 (5 bases). The CDR3 contains 14 residues. Trimming shortened V by 0 bases and J by 3 bases, and 9 bases separated the two germline ends. The germline V gene encodes CDR1 SGHDT and CDR2 YYEEEE. The CDR3, as DNA: TGTGCCAGCAGCTTGGCAGGGATGGACACTGAAGCTTTCTTT. It yields the protein CASSLAGMDTEAFF.

There are a few counts of this clone. J is TRBJ1-1 and V is TRBV2, with D possibly being TRBD1 (5 bases). Trimming shortened V by 7 bases and J by 4 bases, and 13 bases separated the two germline ends. The germline CDR1 and CDR2 sequences are SNHLY and FYNNEI. This CDR3 has 13 amino acids. DNA for the CDR3: TGTGCCAGCACCTCAACGGGGGGCACTGAAGCTTTCTTT. It encodes CASTSTGGTEAFF.

This chain links TRBV5-1 with TRBJ1-1, with D possibly being TRBD1 (5 bases). The CDR3 runs 13 residues. Trimming removed 4 bases at V and 7 bases at J, with 14 bases between. Germline CDR1 is SGHRS and CDR2 is YFSETQ. CDR3 loop: CASSNGGPGEAFF. Here the CDR3 DNA reads TGCGCCAGCAGCAACGGGGGTCCGGGTGAAGCTTTCTTT.

The chain joins TRBV11-1 to TRBJ2-5, with 7 positions matching TRBD1. The CDR3 covers 14 residues. Germline V CDR1 and CDR2: SGHAT, FQDESV (reference sequence). V trimming: 1 base; J trimming: 4 bases; junction bases outside the gene matches: 3. The CDR3, as DNA: TGTGCCAGCAGCTTAGTAGGGGGCATAGAGACCCAGTACTTC. This encodes CASSLVGGIETQYF.

Turning to this clone: The same CDR3 arises from other DNA sequences in this sample as well. The chain links TRBV30 to TRBJ1-2, with 9 bases identical to TRBD1. The CDR3 totals 13 residues. The germline gives CDR1 GTSNPN, CDR2 SVGIG (reference sequence). V gave up 1 base and J gave up 6 bases; unmatched junction bases: 3. The CDR3 nucleotides read TGTGCCTGGAGTGCCCGGACAGGGGATGGCTACACCTTC. It yields the protein CAWSARTGDGYTF.

V usage is TRBV20-1 and J usage is TRBJ2-1; D not resolved. Trimming cost V 3 bases and J 10 bases, with 10 bases left between them. The CDR3 is 11 amino acids. Germline CDR1 DFQATT, CDR2 SNEGSKA (reference sequence). CDR3 DNA: TGCAGTGCTAGTTCTTTAACGGAGCAGTTCTTC. Protein sequence: CSASSLTEQFF.

This clone has a handful of counts. The V and J genes are TRBV5-4 and TRBJ1-2; 11 positions match TRBD1. The CDR3 is 16 residues long. Germline-derived CDR1 and CDR2 are SGHNT and YYREEE (reference sequence). Unmatched junction bases numbered 9, after V lost 4 bases and J lost 4 bases. This CDR3 is CASSRTGGNVGYGYTF. The CDR3, as DNA: TGTGCCAGCAGCCGGACAGGGGGCAACGTCGGCTATGGCTACACCTTC.

To note about this clone: An end of the junction differs from the germline gene, which may be a read error. This chain uses TRBV7-2 with TRBJ1-4, with unresolved D. CDR1 and CDR2 from the germline V gene are SGHTA and FQGNSA. The CDR3 spans 15 residues. The CDR3: CVSSLVTTNNEKLFF. Here the CDR3 DNA reads TGTGTCAGCAGCTTAGTAACAACGAATAATGAAAAACTGTTTTTT.

This clone was counted only a few times. Other DNA sequences in this specimen translate into the identical CDR3. The rearrangement joins TRBV6-1 to TRBJ1-1, with D unclear. V lost 1 base and J 5 bases, leaving 5 bases between the germline ends. The V gene's germline CDR1 is MNHNS and CDR2 SASEGT. The CDR3 extends over 12 amino acids. CDR3: CASSEVRTEAFF. In nucleotides, the CDR3 is TGTGCCAGCAGTGAAGTAAGAACTGAAGCTTTCTTT.

This clone was detected a few times. The chain combines TRBV5-1 with TRBJ2-3; D may be TRBD2 (6 bases). With 0 bases removed from V and 4 bases from J, the gap between germline ends came to 12 bases. CDR1 is SGHRS, CDR2 YFSETQ, per germline. The length of the CDR3 is 15 residues. The CDR3 sequence: CASSLGHGSPDTQYF. CDR3 nucleotides: TGCGCCAGCAGCTTGGGCCACGGGAGCCCAGATACGCAGTATTTT. Complete variable domain (other parts from reference TRBV5-1 and TRBJ2-3): KAGVTQTPRYLIKTRGQQVTLSCSPISGHRSVSWYQQTPGQGLQFLFEYFSETQRNKGNFPGRFSGRQFSNSRSEMNVSTLELGDSALYLCASSLGHGSPDTQYFGPGTRLTVL.

CDR3 protein: CASSPPAGGTNTEAFF. DNA of the CDR3: TGTGCCAGCAGTCCGCCGGCGGGGGGGACCAACACTGAAGCTTTCTTT. The chain links TRBV28 to TRBJ1-1; D perhaps matches TRBD1 (5 bases). This CDR3 is built from 16 residues. The germline V gene encodes CDR1 MDHEN and CDR2 SYDVKM. The V end was cut by 5 bases, the J end by 2 bases, with 18 bases between.

The J gene is TRBJ2-5, the V gene TRBV6-5; TRBD2 matches 10 bases. This CDR3 is 14 amino acids long. Germline assignment: CDR1 MNHEY and CDR2 SVGAGI. The junction had 6 bases not matched to a gene; V was cut back by 6 bases and J by 5 bases. The CDR3 nucleotides read TGTGCCAGCAGGGTAGCGGGGGGTGCGGAGACCCAGTACTTC. Residues: CASRVAGGAETQYF.

The chain joins TRBV10-2 to TRBJ1-4; TRBD1 is a possible D gene (5 bases). Germline assignment: CDR1 WSHSY and CDR2 SAAADI. Trimming removed 5 bases at V and 3 bases at J, with 7 bases between. CDR3 length equals 13 residues. This chain's CDR3 is CASSRGANEKLFF. CDR3 DNA sequence: TGCGCCAGCAGTCGAGGGGCTAATGAAAAACTGTTTTTT.

V gene TRBV2 combines with J gene TRBJ1-1; D is undetermined. V was trimmed by 4 bases and J by 10 bases, leaving 10 bases between them. Germline V gene data show CDR1 as SNHLY and CDR2 as FYNNEI. The CDR3 spans 11 residues. CDR3 loop: CASSVVRGAFF. CDR3 DNA sequence: TGTGCCAGCAGTGTTGTCAGAGGAGCTTTCTTT.